A selection of T cell receptor beta chains follows, all from one sample in a study of cytomegalovirus exposure and HLA in healthy donors. TCRdb's copy holds only in-frame clones and misses some; the assay was immunoSEQ multiplex PCR. The data hold about 110,000 clones, with approximately 88% observed a single time. Sequencing input: PBMCs. Receptors were obtained from a woman in her twenties or thirties in good health and CMV-seropositive. CDR3s include the opening cysteine and the closing phenylalanine or tryptophan. D genes are given only for firm matches. Some rows have no size entry. The others give once, few or many, or a class for an expanded clone.

>TRBV2|NA|NA|15|TRBJ2-7
TGTGCCAGCAGTGAAGTTGGACACAGCTCCTACGAGCAGTACTTC
CASSEVGHSSYEQYF
>TRBV5-1|TRBD2|few|15|TRBJ2-1
TGCGCCAGCAGCTCCGGGGGTAGCGGGATCGGTGAGCAGTTCTTC
CASSSGGSGIGEQFF
>TRBV19|NA|NA|12|TRBJ2-1
TGTGCCAGTAGTATCAAGGGGCTTGAGCAGTTCTTC
CASSIKGLEQFF
>TRBV7-9|NA|once|13|TRBJ2-7
TGTGCCAGCAGCACGGATCTAGATTTCGAGCAGTACTTC
CASSTDLDFEQYF
>TRBV30|NA|NA|11|TRBJ1-1
TGTGCCTGGAGCATACAGGGTGAAGCTTTCTTT
CAWSIQGEAFF
>TRBV7-2|TRBD2|few|16|TRBJ2-3
TGTGCCAGCAGCTTAGGAGGCGGGGGGGGCACAGATACGCAGTATTTT
CASSLGGGGGTDTQYF
>TRBV5-1|TRBD2|NA|15|TRBJ2-1
TGCGCCAGCAGCTTAAAGCGGGAGAAGGGCAATGAGCAGTTCTTC
CASSLKREKGNEQFF
>TRBV30|NA|once|14|TRBJ2-1
TGTGCCTGGAGAGGGTCGGACTCCAAAAATGAGCAGTTCTTC
CAWRGSDSKNEQFF
>TRBV19|TRBD2|NA|14|TRBJ2-3
TGTGCCAGTAGCGTTGCGGGGGGGCCAGATACGCAGTATTTT
CASSVAGGPDTQYF
>TRBV7-2|TRBD1|NA|14|TRBJ1-2
TGTGCCAGCAGCTTAGAGGGACAGATCTATGGCTACACCTTC
CASSLEGQIYGYTF
>TRBV28|NA|once|13|TRBJ2-7
TGTGCCAGCAGTGACGTGGGGAGTTACGAGCAGTACTTC
CASSDVGSYEQYF
>TRBV18|NA|NA|13|TRBJ1-4
TGTGCCAGCTCACAGGGACACGAGGAAAAACTGTTTTTT
CASSQGHEEKLFF
>TRBV13|NA|NA|13|TRBJ2-3
TGTGCCAGCACGCTTACGCAGGGGGATACGCAGTATTTT
CASTLTQGDTQYF
>TRBV5-1|TRBD2|NA|15|TRBJ2-1
TGCGCCAGCAGCCAGAGCGGGGGGGACTACAATGAGCAGTTCTTC
CASSQSGGDYNEQFF
>TRBV28|NA|NA|13|TRBJ2-2
TGTGCCACCACGACTCCGAACACCGGGGAGCTGTTTTTT
CATTTPNTGELFF
>TRBV2|NA|NA|13|TRBJ2-3
TGTGCCAGCAGCGGGGGTCCCGGGGATACGCAGTATTTT
CASSGGPGDTQYF
>TRBV19|NA|few|14|TRBJ2-7
TGTGCCAGTAGTATGGCGTGGAGCTCCTACGAGCAGTACTTC
CASSMAWSSYEQYF
>TRBV4-2|NA|NA|14|TRBJ2-7
TGTGCCAGCAGCCAAGATGGGAGTCCCCCGGAGCAGTACTTC
CASSQDGSPPEQYF
>TRBV7-3|TRBD2|NA|18|TRBJ2-3
TGTGCCAGCAGCTTAGGGAGAACTAGCGGGCCCAGCACAGATACGCAGTATTTT
CASSLGRTSGPSTDTQYF
>TRBV29-1|TRBD2|once|16|TRBJ2-3
TGCAGCGCCGACGGGACTAGCGGGGGTCCCGGGGATACGCAGTATTTT
CSADGTSGGPGDTQYF